This TCR beta chain was recorded in a study of blood T cell repertoires in COVID-19 (dated by TCRdb to the early 2020s). For the study in its entirety: Samples from collaborators originated in the United States, Italy and Spain and spanned both the acute and convalescent phases of COVID-19. The prospective study material was composed of cDNA or gDNA derived from T cells, B-cell-depleted T cells, or PBMCs. The dataset comprised deeply sampled blood TCRbeta repertoires from subjects exposed to, actively infected with, or recovered from COVID-19. The repertoires were released in a freely available public database meant as a resource for research on the immune response to SARS-CoV-2. The samples were drawn from two sources: the first 160 participants of the ongoing ImmuneRACE study, and 1,000 to 1,500 subjects contributed by 6 global collaborators. The sample metadata nearly always contained a de-identified subject ID, COVID-19 status, age in years and sex. Where available, HLA class I and class II types were obtained from metadata supplied by the sample provider rather than from assay-based typing. Findings and caveats that apply to the study as a whole: How much clinical and demographic metadata was included differed by source and by participant, and the metadata was provided uncurated.

The immunoSEQ Assay, a bias-controlled multiplex PCR, was used to amplify TCRbeta CDR3 regions from genomic DNA. Per the original workflow: Within the assay, amplification of reference gene primers was used to estimate how many nucleated cells each sample contained. To quantify the absolute abundance of each unique TCRbeta CDR3 rearrangement, sequence reads were collapsed and filtered. For each sample, productive Simpson clonality was calculated by taking the square root of Simpson's diversity index across productive rearrangements. TCRdb re-hosts the immuneACCESS table, in-frame sequences only. Its copies lack some clones; in the studies checked, an unresolved V gene accounts for under half of them, and the cause for the rest is not known. V, J and clone size are taken as reported in that table, and D and trimming were inferred from the DNA itself. The sample profile shows 190,000 or so clones; roughly 88% of them were found once. The top ten constitute 9.8% of the sample.

The junction carries 12 bases between V and J, which are trimmed by 1 base and 2 bases respectively. From the cysteine through the phenylalanine, the CDR3 covers 15 amino acids. Only the CDR3 region is kept as DNA, spanning 45 bases read in frame from base 1. From a lookup of the germline V gene, CDR1 and CDR2 are SGHTA and FQGNSA. Notes on this clone: There is no known antigen for this receptor. No base-level quality is on record; no much larger clone is a single base apart.

Collaborating institutions collected whole blood in K2EDTA tubes following their own protocols. For TCRbeta analysis, collaborators shipped samples as frozen whole blood, isolated PBMCs, or DNA extracted from either of those sample types. This receptor was obtained from a woman older than 75 with acute or convalescent COVID-19. The sample comprised peripheral blood. The chain is assembled from TRBV7-2 and TRBJ2-7; TRBD1 is a weak D gene call, 6 bases matching. The DNA is as follows: TGTGCCAGCAGCTTAGACGGTGGACAGCCCTACGAGCAGTACTTC. This yields the protein CASSLDGGQPYEQYF.